These 5 T cell receptor beta chains share one sample of origin, sequenced in a study of response to subunit inactivated influenza vaccine listed by TCRdb under 2018. The receptor library was made with RT-PCR. Sequencing used an Illumina HiSeq 2500. TCRdb reprocessed the public reads (quality trimming at Q25 with fastp, clone calling with MiXCR) and kept in-frame beta chains. Entries are consolidated by CDR3 protein sequence, retaining the most common genes and DNA. For this sample there are hundreds of thousands of distinct CDR3 sequences; over 9% appear just once. 8% to 13% of the sample goes to the ten largest clones. These data are also associated with another study on T cells expressing NK-cell markers. The second study reports: The TCR beta cDNA libraries were made using 5'RACE template switching, a step that added both a universal primer site and unique molecular identifiers.

The sequenced sample was PBMCs from blood, obtained on the day of vaccination. These TCRs come from a man aged 45-65 years who received an inactivated influenza vaccine. Donor details come from another sample of the same person, matched by shared clones.

The CDR3 DNA sequence: TGTGCCAGCAGCCAGACAACAGGGATCTACGAGCAGTACTTC. Encoded protein: CASSQTTGIYEQYF. The gene calls are TRBV3-1 and TRBJ2-7; possible D gene TRBD1, 6 bases. V was trimmed by 3 bases and J by 3 bases, leaving 12 bases between them. CDR3 size: 14 residues. Germline V gene lookup returns CDR1 LGHDT and CDR2 YNNKEL (reference sequence).

This clonotype was recorded a few times. The chain couples TRBV2 to TRBJ2-2, with D uncertain. Germline V lookup: CDR1 SNHLY, CDR2 FYNNEI. The CDR3 is made up of 16 amino acids. V gave up 2 bases and J gave up 5 bases, with 15 bases separating them. In DNA form, the CDR3 reads TGTGCCAGCAGTGAATACGCACGTTTTTGGACCGGGGAGCTGTTTTTT. It encodes CASSEYARFWTGELFF.

CDR3 region: CASSTGTNAYEQYF. CDR3 DNA sequence: TGTGCCAGCAGTACCGGGACAAATGCCTACGAGCAGTACTTC. The rearrangement uses TRBV6-2 or TRBV6-3 and TRBJ2-7; tentatively, D is TRBD1 (6 bases). Trimming removed 5 bases from V and 2 bases from J, with 13 bases in between. CDR3 length: 14 residues. Germline V gene data show CDR1 as MNHEY and CDR2 as SVGEGT.

The rearrangement joins TRBV7-2 to TRBJ2-7, with D possibly TRBD2 on 5 matching bases. The V and J ends lost 3 bases and 6 bases respectively, with 12 bases between them. CDR1 and CDR2 (germline): SGHTA, FQGNSA. CDR3 length: 13 residues. The CDR3 bases are TGTGCCAGCAGCTTCGGACTCTCCGCCGAGCAGTACTTC. Amino acid sequence: CASSFGLSAEQYF. The full variable domain, with the rest looked up from reference TRBV7-2 and TRBJ2-7, is GAGVSQSPSNKVTEKGKDVELRCDPISGHTALYWYRQSLGQGLEFLIYFQGNSAPDKSGLPSDRFSAERTGGSVSTLTIQRTQQEDSAVYLCASSFGLSAEQYFGPGTRLTVT.

This clonotype was seen only once. This clone may be a read error of a much larger clone one base away. The chain has TRBV29-1 and TRBJ2-5, with 10 bases identical to TRBD1. CDR1 is SQVTM and CDR2 is ANQGSEA in the germline V gene. The CDR3 sequence is 13 residues long. V shed 6 bases and J 7 bases; nucleotides not matched to a gene: 8. The CDR3 loop reads CSVGTGVGATQYF. In DNA, the CDR3 is TGCAGCGTCGGGACAGGGGTGGGAGCGACCCAGTACTTC.